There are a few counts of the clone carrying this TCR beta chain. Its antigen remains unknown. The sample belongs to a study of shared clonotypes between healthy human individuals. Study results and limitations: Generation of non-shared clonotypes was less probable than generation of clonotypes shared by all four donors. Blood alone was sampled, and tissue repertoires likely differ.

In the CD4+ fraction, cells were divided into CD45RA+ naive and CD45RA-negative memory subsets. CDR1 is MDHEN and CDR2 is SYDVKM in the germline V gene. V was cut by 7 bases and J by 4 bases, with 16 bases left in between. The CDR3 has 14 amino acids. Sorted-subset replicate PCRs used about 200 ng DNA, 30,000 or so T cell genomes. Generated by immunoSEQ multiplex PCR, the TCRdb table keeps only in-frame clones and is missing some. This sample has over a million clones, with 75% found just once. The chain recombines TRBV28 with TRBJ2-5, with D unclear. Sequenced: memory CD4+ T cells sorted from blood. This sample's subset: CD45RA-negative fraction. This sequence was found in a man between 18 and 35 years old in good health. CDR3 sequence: CASNTVLVLETQYF. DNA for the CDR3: TGTGCCAGCAATACAGTTCTTGTCCTAGAGACCCAGTACTTC.